This T cell receptor (beta chain) was recorded in a study of Graves' ophthalmopathy and Graves' hyperthyroidism. As to this clonotype: Its specificity is unknown.

V lost 1 base and J lost 3; bases outside the gene matches: 5. This CDR3 spans 15 amino acids. Germline assignment: CDR1 MGHDK and CDR2 SYGVNS. Study findings and constraints: Among expanded thyroid clonotypes above 0.001 frequency, most also occurred in blood. Using 13 signatures, a model distinguished ophthalmopathy from stable hyperthyroidism, reaching around 90% sensitivity and 80% to 83% specificity.

Among the hyperthyroidism patients, all were newly diagnosed, aged 18 to 65, with under 2 months' duration. Certain patients were not enrolled. These were patients with other autoimmune diseases, uncontrolled infections, pregnancy or lactation. Investigators amplified TCR beta CDR3 regions from RNA transcripts. An opening RT-PCR round employed HTBI primers and preceded a second-round multiplex PCR. One entry per CDR3 protein, called by TCRdb with MiXCR from the multiplex PCR reads. This table holds some 1.1 million distinct CDR3 sequences, approximately 35% found once. This chain uses TRBV25-1 with TRBJ2-5, with 7 bases lining up with TRBD2. The material sequenced was peripheral blood or thyroid tissue (not recorded which). This clonotype was obtained from an adult man with Graves' hyperthyroidism. The CDR3 region has the DNA TGTGCCAGCAGTGAATTGACTAGCACCGAAGAGACCCAGTACTTC. Residues: CASSELTSTEETQYF. The complete variable domain, with remaining parts taken from reference TRBV25-1 and TRBJ2-5, reads EADIYQTPRYLVIGTGKKITLECSQTMGHDKMYWYQQDPGMELHLIHYSYGVNSTEKGDLSSESTVSRIRTEHFPLTLESARPSHTSQYLCASSELTSTEETQYFGPGTRLLVL.